A selection of T cell receptor beta chains follows, all from one sample in a study of molecular identifiers for immune sequencing clone quantification. TCRdb passed the PCR reads through MiXCR, listing each CDR3 protein once. The sample includes some 680,000 distinct CDR3 sequences, about 25% of them seen just once. The sequencing sample was made of naive CD8+ T cells from blood, with Jurkat cell RNA spiked in. The source of these receptors is a human donor in good health. Some libraries in this study had Jurkat cell RNA spiked in. Each CDR3 is given with its conserved first and last residue. Fields, in order: D gene, V gene, clone size, J gene, CDR3 length, CDR3 protein, CDR3 DNA. A D gene is named only where the DNA matches it firmly. Clone size is stated in some rows and not others, as once, few, many or a class when expanded.

>TRBD2|TRBV5-1|many|TRBJ2-1|15
CASSYAGGPYNEQFF
TGCGCCAGCAGCTACGCGGGAGGGCCGTACAATGAGCAGTTCTTC
>-|TRBV12-3/TRBV12-4|few|TRBJ2-7|13
CASRIRDSYEQYF
TGTGCCAGCAGAATTAGGGACTCCTACGAGCAGTACTTC
>-|TRBV7-6|many|TRBJ1-1|13
CASGSYGGTEAFF
TGTGCCTCTGGTAGTTACGGGGGGACCGAAGCTTTCTTT
>TRBD1|TRBV7-9|many|TRBJ1-4|14
CASSYGTDNEKLFF
TGTGCCAGCAGCTACGGGACAGATAATGAAAAACTGTTTTTT
>-|TRBV12-3/TRBV12-4|many|TRBJ2-3|15
CASSSGDKSTDTQYF
TGTGCCAGCAGTTCTGGAGACAAAAGCACAGATACGCAGTATTTT
>-|TRBV20-1|-|TRBJ2-7|12
CSAKGQPYEQYF
TGCAGTGCTAAAGGACAGCCCTACGAGCAGTACTTC
>-|TRBV6-6|-|TRBJ1-1|14
CASSYLQMNTEAFF
TGTGCCAGCAGTTACTTGCAGATGAACACTGAAGCTTTCTTT
>-|TRBV7-2|many|TRBJ2-7|15
CASSLDLGAPYEQYF
TGTGCCAGCAGCTTAGATCTGGGGGCCCCCTACGAGCAGTACTTC
>TRBD2|TRBV27|-|TRBJ2-3|15
CASSSSSSGRVTQYF
TGTGCCAGCAGTTCGTCATCTAGCGGCCGCGTTACGCAGTATTTT
>-|TRBV19|-|TRBJ1-1|12
CASSNGIVEAFF
TGTGCCAGTAGTAATGGGATTGTTGAAGCTTTCTTT
>-|TRBV6-1|-|TRBJ2-5|15
CASSADRVWQETQYF
TGTGCCAGCAGTGCTGACAGAGTTTGGCAAGAGACCCAGTACTTC
>-|TRBV25-1|many|TRBJ2-6|16
CASSDPGSTGANVLTF
TGTGCCAGCAGTGACCCCGGGAGTACTGGGGCCAACGTCCTGACTTTC
>-|TRBV20-1|many|TRBJ2-7|14
CSARGQAYYYEQYF
TGCAGTGCTAGAGGGCAGGCGTACTACTACGAGCAGTACTTC
>-|TRBV19|few|TRBJ2-7|13
CASSPVTAYEQYF
TGTGCCAGCTCCCCGGTCACCGCCTACGAGCAGTACTTC
>TRBD2|TRBV7-8|once|TRBJ2-1|18
CASGIMTSGGYTYNEQFF
TGTGCCAGCGGCATCATGACTAGCGGGGGCTACACCTACAATGAGCAGTTCTTC
>TRBD1|TRBV4-3|many|TRBJ1-5|16
CASSQDYRGSNQPQHF
TGCGCCAGCAGCCAAGACTACAGGGGTAGCAATCAGCCCCAGCATTTT
>-|TRBV30|-|TRBJ1-1|14
CAWLVPGSNTEAFF
TGTGCCTGGCTAGTCCCAGGGTCGAACACTGAAGCTTTCTTT
>TRBD2|TRBV19|-|TRBJ2-7|14
CASSIAGGPYEQYF
TGTGCCAGTAGTATAGCGGGAGGGCCGTACGAGCAGTACTTC
>-|TRBV4-3|many|TRBJ2-5|16
CASSHGQQYSRETQYF
TGCGCCAGCAGCCACGGCCAACAATACTCCCGGGAGACCCAGTACTTC
>-|TRBV12-3/TRBV12-4|few|TRBJ1-5|13
CASSFEFNQPQHF
TGTGCCAGCAGTTTTGAATTCAATCAGCCCCAGCATTTT
>TRBD1|TRBV6-2/TRBV6-3|-|TRBJ2-1|11
CASSLGQGRFF
TGTGCCAGCAGTTTGGGACAGGGCCGGTTCTTC
>-|TRBV12-3/TRBV12-4|-|TRBJ2-5|14
CASSPHGPQETQYF
TGTGCCAGCAGTCCCCACGGCCCCCAAGAGACCCAGTACTTC
>-|TRBV13|many|TRBJ2-4|14
CASSQPDGKNIQYF
TGTGCCAGCAGCCAGCCGGACGGAAAAAACATTCAGTACTTC
>TRBD2|TRBV5-6|few|TRBJ2-3|16
CASRLQTSSSTDTQYF
TGTGCCAGCAGATTACAGACTAGCAGTAGCACAGATACGCAGTATTTT
>TRBD2|TRBV7-2|few|TRBJ2-1|13
CASSPLGLNEQFF
TGTGCCAGCAGCCCCCTGGGACTAAATGAGCAGTTCTTC
>TRBD1|TRBV6-5|-|TRBJ1-5|15
CASSRSQGEGQPQHF
TGTGCCAGCAGCCGTTCACAGGGGGAAGGTCAGCCCCAGCATTTT
>-|TRBV10-3|few|TRBJ2-5|14
CAISEGTLVETQYF
TGTGCCATCAGTGAGGGGACCCTCGTAGAGACCCAGTACTTC
>-|TRBV7-9|many|TRBJ2-5|15
CASTKTGRDQETQYF
TGTGCCAGCACTAAGACCGGACGGGACCAAGAGACCCAGTACTTC
>-|TRBV12-3/TRBV12-4|few|TRBJ1-4|16
CASSLQPGHLNEKLFF
TGTGCCAGCAGCCTACAACCGGGACACCTTAATGAAAAACTGTTTTTT
>TRBD1|TRBV11-2|few|TRBJ1-6|15
CASSLGDRGISPLHF
TGTGCCAGCAGCTTAGGAGACAGGGGGATCTCACCCCTCCACTTT
>-|TRBV6-2/TRBV6-3|-|TRBJ2-2|14
CASTDLANTGELFF
TGTGCCAGCACGGATCTCGCGAACACCGGGGAGCTGTTTTTT
>TRBD1|TRBV12-3/TRBV12-4|-|TRBJ1-6|15
CASSSGGQARSPLHF
TGTGCCAGCAGTTCGGGGGGACAGGCGAGATCACCCCTCCACTTT
>-|TRBV7-9|many|TRBJ2-3|16
CASSPWGHPVGDTQYF
TGTGCCAGCAGCCCGTGGGGACACCCGGTAGGGGATACGCAGTATTTT
>TRBD1|TRBV7-2|many|TRBJ2-7|14
CASSQGQPTYEQYF
TGTGCCAGCAGCCAGGGACAGCCGACCTACGAGCAGTACTTC
>-|TRBV20-1|-|TRBJ2-1|16
CSASVEDYRSINEQFF
TGCAGTGCTAGTGTAGAGGACTACCGTTCTATCAATGAGCAGTTCTTC
>-|TRBV9|-|TRBJ1-4|17
CACSVEAGVATNEKLFF
TGTGCCTGCAGCGTAGAGGCAGGGGTTGCAACTAATGAAAAACTGTTTTTT
>TRBD2|TRBV27|few|TRBJ2-5|16
CASGSPGSGGQETQYF
TGTGCCAGCGGATCGCCCGGTAGCGGGGGCCAAGAGACCCAGTACTTC
>TRBD2|TRBV9|-|TRBJ2-1|14
CASTYSGSGDEQFF
TGTGCCAGCACCTATAGCGGGAGTGGTGATGAGCAGTTCTTC
>TRBD1|TRBV19|-|TRBJ1-1|15
CASSIADRYNTEAFF
TGTGCCAGTAGTATCGCGGACAGGTATAACACTGAAGCTTTCTTT
>-|TRBV27|-|TRBJ2-7|14
CASTRSGSPYEQYF
TGTGCCAGCACCCGTTCCGGGAGCCCCTACGAGCAGTACTTC
>-|TRBV9|-|TRBJ1-1|14
CASSVDGFRTEAFF
TGTGCCAGCAGCGTAGATGGTTTTAGAACTGAAGCTTTCTTT
>-|TRBV4-1|-|TRBJ1-5|17
CASSQEANGTPNQPQHF
TGCGCCAGCAGCCAAGAAGCAAACGGGACACCAAATCAGCCCCAGCATTTT